Each of the 27 T cell receptor beta chains below was sequenced from the same sample in a study of shared clonotypes between healthy human individuals (dated by TCRdb to between 2020 and 2021). The library was made by the immunoSEQ multiplex PCR assay. TCRdb holds this immuneACCESS table with in-frame rearrangements only. Some clones are missing; in checked studies, unresolved V genes explain under half, and the rest has no known cause. Across this sample there are 400,000 to 500,000 clones, with 75% to 85% seen only once. The ten largest clones take up roughly 13% of the sample. What was sequenced was PBMCs. The receptors were gathered from a middle-aged woman in good health. Some clones in this sample may be carry-over from other donors' samples.

This chain joins TRBV7-9 and TRBJ2-1; D is undetermined. Trimming left V 5 bases short and J 9 bases short, with 8 bases between. Germline CDR1 and CDR2: SEHNR and FQNEAQ (reference sequence). This CDR3 contains 11 residues. The CDR3 reads CASSIYAEQFF. The CDR3 DNA is TGTGCCAGCAGCATCTATGCTGAGCAGTTCTTC.

This clone occurred a few times. The chain combines TRBV7-1 with TRBJ1-4; 7 positions agree with TRBD1. TRBV7-1 is noted as an ORF with a role that remains uncertain. J was trimmed by 8 bases and V by 5 bases; bases with no gene match: 14. CDR3 size: 16 residues. This CDR3 is CASSPPGGTEYEKLFF. The CDR3, as DNA: TGTGCCAGCAGCCCCCCGGGCGGGACAGAATACGAAAAACTGTTTTTT.

The rearrangement joins TRBV10-3 to TRBJ1-4; tentatively, D is TRBD1 (5 bases). The CDR3 has 15 amino acids. Germline lookup yields CDR1 ENHRY and CDR2 SYGVKD. Trimming cost V 0 bases and J 5 bases, with 10 bases left between them. The CDR3 bases are TGTGCCATCAGTGAGTCCGGGGCAGGGAATGAAAAACTGTTTTTT. Translation: CAISESGAGNEKLFF.

The rearrangement links TRBV18 to TRBJ2-7; TRBD1 matches 7 bases. The CDR3 totals 15 residues. CDR1 is KGHSH and CDR2 is LQKENI in the germline V gene. V was clipped by 4 bases and J by 5 bases; unmatched bases: 11. CDR3 residues: CASSRNNLDRDEQYF. The CDR3 nucleotides read TGTGCCAGCTCACGAAACAACCTAGACAGGGACGAGCAGTACTTC.

V is TRBV9 and J is TRBJ2-2; TRBD2 matches 9 bases. Per germline, CDR1 SGDLS and CDR2 YYNGEE. V trimming: 3 bases; J trimming: 6 bases; junction bases outside the gene matches: 6. The CDR3 loop spans 15 amino acids. The CDR3 is CASSARLAAPGELFF. DNA for the CDR3: TGTGCCAGCAGCGCCCGACTAGCGGCACCCGGGGAGCTGTTTTTT.

This clone appeared many times. The chain joins TRBV18 to TRBJ1-1; no reliable D call. The CDR3 length is 13 residues. Deletions cut 1 base from V and 8 bases from J, with 11 bases between. CDR1 and CDR2 from the germline V gene are KGHSH and LQKENI. Here the CDR3 DNA reads TGTGCCAGCTCACCACGGACTGGGTGGGAAGCTTTCTTT. Translated: CASSPRTGWEAFF.

This clone was picked up a small number of times. The rearrangement links TRBV5-4 to TRBJ2-2; possibly TRBD2 for D (6 bases). Trimming pared 3 bases from V and 5 bases from J, leaving 20 bases between. The CDR3 loop spans 17 amino acids. The germline V gene has CDR1 SGHNT and CDR2 YYREEE (reference sequence). The CDR3 DNA reads as TGTGCCAGCAGCTATGACGGGAGCATTATAAAAACCGGGGAGCTGTTTTTT. Translating it yields CASSYDGSIIKTGELFF.

The V and J genes are TRBV7-9 and TRBJ2-2; 9 bases fit TRBD2. The J segment lost 5 bases and the V segment lost 5 bases, leaving 12 bases of the junction unmatched. The CDR3 sequence is 17 residues long. CDR1 and CDR2 from the germline V gene are SEHNR and FQNEAQ (reference sequence). This CDR3 reads CASSLLYSGRSTGELFF. The CDR3 DNA follows: TGTGCCAGCAGCCTGTTATATAGCGGGAGAAGTACCGGGGAGCTGTTTTTT.

This clone was seen a few times. The V and J genes are TRBV14 and TRBJ1-2; D unresolved. Germline V gene data show CDR1 as SGHDN and CDR2 as FVKESK. The CDR3 is 15 residues long. Between the trimmed V and J ends, which lost 2 bases and 6 bases, there was a span of 16 bases. This chain's CDR3 is CASSQHDSWVDGYTF. DNA for the CDR3: TGTGCCAGCAGCCAACACGACTCCTGGGTTGATGGCTACACCTTC.

The chain uses TRBV5-1 and TRBJ2-2; D unclear. The V gene's germline CDR1 is SGHRS and CDR2 YFSETQ. The CDR3 runs 15 residues. Trimming shortened V by 6 bases and J by 3 bases, and 15 bases separated the two germline ends. CDR3 sequence (DNA): TGCGCCAGCACGCGTCCTACTCCGGACACCGGGGAGCTGTTTTTT. Translation gives CASTRPTPDTGELFF.

This chain joins TRBV30 and TRBJ1-3, with D hard to call. The CDR3 loop spans 18 amino acids. V was clipped by 4 bases and J by 0 bases, with 22 bases between them. Per the germline V gene, CDR1 is GTSNPN and CDR2 is SVGIG (reference sequence). CDR3 nucleotide sequence: TGTGCCTGGACAACAGCAAGAATGGGTTTAAGCTCTGGAAACACCATATATTTT. Translating gives CAWTTARMGLSSGNTIYF.

This clone was seen just once. The chain links TRBV6-5 to TRBJ1-2; D not resolved. Germline-derived CDR1 and CDR2 are MNHEY and SVGAGI. CDR3 length: 12 amino acids. The V and J ends lost 6 bases and 8 bases respectively, with 13 bases between them. CDR3 DNA: TGTGCCAGCAGCAACGAGTGGTCCGGCTACACCTTC. Translated: CASSNEWSGYTF.

This rearrangement joins TRBV7-3 to TRBJ1-2; the D gene is possibly TRBD1 (5 bases). Trimming shortened V by 0 bases and J by 2 bases, and 7 bases separated the two germline ends. Germline-derived CDR1 and CDR2 are SGHTA and FQGTGA. This CDR3 comprises 14 residues. Here the CDR3 DNA reads TGTGCCAGCAGCTTAACGGGGACCAACTATGGCTACACCTTC. It translates to CASSLTGTNYGYTF. The full variable domain, in which reference TRBV7-3 and TRBJ1-2 provide the parts outside the CDR3, is GAGVSQTPSNKVTEKGKYVELRCDPISGHTALYWYRQSLGQGPEFLIYFQGTGAADDSGLPNDRFFAVRPEGSVSTLKIQRTERGDSAVYLCASSLTGTNYGYTFGSGTRLTVV.

J is TRBJ2-5 and V is TRBV7-2; 12 bases align to TRBD2. V was clipped by 0 bases and J by 14 bases; unmatched bases: 7. This CDR3 comprises 14 residues. CDR1 is SGHTA, CDR2 FQGNSA, per germline. The CDR3 nucleotides read TGTGCCAGCAGCTTAGCCGGGACTAGCGGGTATCAATACTTC. Encoded protein: CASSLAGTSGYQYF.

This clone was detected only a few times. The chain joins TRBV27 to TRBJ2-7; D is unresolved. Germline lookup yields CDR1 MNHEY and CDR2 SMNVEV (reference sequence). V gave up 6 bases and J gave up 1 base, with 10 bases separating them. CDR3 length: 13 amino acids. The CDR3 spells CASRPGFSYEQYF. The CDR3 nucleotides are TGTGCCAGCAGACCAGGATTTTCCTACGAGCAGTACTTC.

The chain joins TRBV18 to TRBJ2-2, with D unclear. Trimming took 3 bases from V and 4 from J, leaving 6 bases between them. Germline CDR1 and CDR2: KGHSH and LQKENI. The CDR3 is 13 residues long. The CDR3 region is CASSPSLTGELFF. CDR3 DNA: TGTGCCAGCTCACCTAGCCTCACCGGGGAGCTGTTTTTT. The whole variable domain, remainder taken from reference TRBV18 and TRBJ2-2, is NAGVMQNPRHLVRRRGQEARLRCSPMKGHSHVYWYRQLPEEGLKFMVYLQKENIIDESGMPKERFSAEFPKEGPSILRIQQVVRGDSAAYFCASSPSLTGELFFGEGSRLTVL.

This CDR3 is CSVIAGGFVNEQFF. The DNA for the CDR3 is TGCAGCGTGATAGCGGGAGGATTTGTAAATGAGCAGTTCTTC. J is TRBJ2-1 and V is TRBV29-1, with 10 bases lining up with TRBD2. CDR3 length: 14 amino acids. After removal of 6 bases from V and 7 bases from J, the junction contained 9 bases not matched to a gene. The germline gives CDR1 SQVTM, CDR2 ANQGSEA.

V usage is TRBV5-4 and J usage is TRBJ1-3; D call uncertain. Germline values: CDR1 SGHNT, CDR2 YYREEE (reference sequence). The V and J ends lost 0 bases and 2 bases respectively, with 12 bases between them. The CDR3 covers 16 residues. The CDR3, as DNA: TGTGCCAGCAGCTTGGGACCCCTCGGTGCTGGAAACACCATATATTTT. Protein sequence: CASSLGPLGAGNTIYF.

The J gene is TRBJ2-5, the V gene TRBV4-2; TRBD2 matches 9 bases. With 2 bases clipped from V and 11 bases from J, the junction kept 27 bases outside the gene matches. Germline-derived CDR1 and CDR2 are LGHNA and YNFKEQ. The CDR3 has 20 residues. In DNA, the CDR3 is TGTGCCAGCAGCCAAAAATTCGGATGGTCAGTAGCGGGAGTAGTGGTAGAGCAGTACTTC. This gives the protein CASSQKFGWSVAGVVVEQYF.

This chain uses TRBV27 with TRBJ2-3, with D possibly called TRBD1 or TRBD2 (5 bases each). This CDR3 region has 15 residues. The V gene lost 4 bases and the J gene lost 0 bases, with 11 bases spanning the gap. From germline, CDR1 is MNHEY and CDR2 SMNVEV (reference sequence). CDR3 sequence: CASSSRDASTDTQYF. The CDR3 nucleotides read TGTGCCAGCAGTTCCCGGGACGCCAGCACAGATACGCAGTATTTT.

This clone was detected once. This may be a read error: a much more frequent sequence differs by one nucleotide. This sample includes further DNA sequences coding for the same CDR3. The chain joins TRBV7-8 to TRBJ2-7, with D hard to call. Trimming removed 1 base from V and 1 base from J, with 2 bases in between. Germline CDR1 is SGHVS and CDR2 is FQNEAQ. This CDR3 is built from 12 residues. CDR3 in amino acids: CASSLGSYEQYF. The DNA of the CDR3 is TGTGCCAGCAGCTTAGGATCCTACGAGCAGTACTTC.

The chain combines TRBV27 with TRBJ2-7; tentative D call: TRBD2 (7 bases). In germline, CDR1 is MNHEY, CDR2 SMNVEV (reference sequence). The CDR3 spans 18 residues. The ends were cut back, 1 base at V and 2 bases at J, with 21 bases in the middle. CDR3 sequence reads: CASSLYSPGGRAAYEQYF. The CDR3 DNA reads TGTGCCAGCAGTTTATATTCCCCCGGGGGGCGCGCGGCCTACGAGCAGTACTTC.

The chain combines TRBV4-1 with TRBJ2-7; D gene unclear. Germline CDR1 and CDR2: MGHRA and YSYEKL. This CDR3 contains 13 residues. Trimming took off 4 bases at V and 4 bases at J, with 11 bases between the two ends. The CDR3 DNA reads TGCGCCAGCAGCCCGGTAGGGCAGTACGAGCAGTACTTC. Translating it yields CASSPVGQYEQYF.

The V and J genes are TRBV27 and TRBJ2-7, with TRBD1 identical over 9 bases. The V gene's germline CDR1 is MNHEY and CDR2 SMNVEV (reference sequence). The V and J ends lost 5 bases and 1 base, in that order; junction bases with no gene match: 15. The CDR3 has 18 amino acids. CDR3 amino acids: CASSASPMGQGVSYEQYF. The CDR3 DNA reads TGTGCCAGCAGTGCCAGCCCGATGGGACAGGGCGTATCCTACGAGCAGTACTTC.

This clone was counted many times. The chain carries TRBV12-5 and TRBJ2-5, with 13 bases identical to TRBD2. From germline, CDR1 is LGHNT and CDR2 FRNRAP. The CDR3 extends over 21 amino acids. The V segment lost 1 base and the J segment 3 bases; nucleotides outside the gene matches: 17. The CDR3 DNA follows: TGTGCTAGTGGTTTGGACAGGGTGAGACCTGAAGGACTAGCGGGAGAAGAGACCCAGTACTTC. It encodes CASGLDRVRPEGLAGEETQYF.

As regards this clone: It differs at one base from a far larger clone, so likely a read error. This sample includes further DNA sequences coding for the same CDR3. The V gene is TRBV11-2, the J gene TRBJ2-3, with 9 nucleotides matching TRBD1. The CDR3 runs to 18 residues. Looked up from germline, CDR1 is SGHAT and CDR2 is FQNNGV. Trimming took 5 bases from V and 3 from J; bases not matched to a gene: 15. The CDR3 nucleotides are TGTGCCAGCAGCCTAACGTCTCCTAAGGACAGGGGAACAGATACGCAGTATTTT. Translation: CASSLTSPKDRGTDTQYF.

The chain couples TRBV18 to TRBJ2-5; TRBD1 is a possible D gene (7 bases). V gave up 3 bases and J gave up 4 bases, with 12 bases separating them. Looked up from germline, CDR1 is KGHSH and CDR2 is LQKENI. This CDR3 has 14 amino acids. The CDR3 is CASSPQGEVETQYF. The CDR3 DNA reads TGTGCCAGCTCACCTCAGGGGGAGGTAGAGACCCAGTACTTC.